This T cell receptor beta chain emerged from a study of T-cell reconstitution after alpha-beta-depleted transplantation in children (dated by TCRdb to between 2015 and 2016). The study in broad terms: The study quantitatively tracked T-cell immune reconstitution after TCRalphabeta/CD19-depleted allogeneic hematopoietic cell transplantation in children using TCR repertoire profiling.

This clonotype was counted a few times. Its antigen has not been determined. No much larger clonotype is one base removed from it; base qualities were not supplied. The germline ends are 9 bases apart after V is trimmed by 5 bases and J by 7 bases. From a lookup of the germline V gene (reference sequence), CDR1 and CDR2 are GTSNPN and SVGIG. The CDR3 goes from the cysteine to the phenylalanine over 11 residues. Only CDR3 DNA remains: 33 bases, in frame from the first base. The sample's treatment or condition label is to be understood as: allogeneic hematopoietic cell transplantation with graft depleted of TCRalphabeta T cells and CD19 B cells. TCRalphabeta/CD19-depleted allogeneic hematopoietic cell grafts were given to the transplant recipients, all of whom were children. The library came from PCR. The instrument given in TCRdb is Illumina HiSeq 2500. Molecular barcoding was employed in the preparation of TCR libraries, with unique molecular identifiers being used to normalize TCRbeta repertoire quantification. TCRdb redid the processing of the public reads, applying fastp at Q25 and MiXCR, and retained in-frame beta chains. Rows matching on CDR3 protein sequence are summarized as one entry with the most common DNA and genes. The sample table lists approximately 1,000,000 distinct CDR3 sequences, about 29% of them with a count of one. The ten largest clones capture about 28% of the sample.

Results and caveats for the whole study, not just this receptor: Over the following months the frequencies of hyperexpanded clones went down, and after one year T-cell counts and TCRbeta diversity were mostly credited to newly produced T cells. In some patients, high TCRbeta diversity at day 60 was attributed to recipient T cells and intrathymic progenitors that had survived conditioning. The apparently early alphabetaT-cell count recovery about two months after transplant was reportedly dependent on only several hundred rapidly expanded clones derived from non-depleted graft cells.

The source of this sequence is a boy in the first two years of life who had a stem cell transplant for SCID, so the T cells may come from the graft donor. The sequence joins TRBV30 to TRBJ2-1, with the D gene not confidently named. The specimen was PBMCs, mostly from graft donor cells, collected 360 days after TCRalphabeta/CD19-depleted stem cell transplant. The CDR3 sequence is CAWGDPNEQFF. The base sequence is TGTGCCTGGGGCGACCCTAATGAGCAGTTCTTC.